A selection of T cell receptor beta chains follows, all from one sample in a study of molecular identifiers for immune sequencing clone quantification. TCRdb recomputed calls from the PCR reads with MiXCR, one row per CDR3 protein. This table holds 300,000 to 350,000 distinct CDR3 sequences, over 20% found once. Material for sequencing was naive CD8+ T cells from blood, with Jurkat cell RNA spiked in. The receptors stem from a human donor in good health. Some libraries in this study had Jurkat cell RNA spiked in. Each CDR3 is given with its conserved first and last residue. D genes are given only for firm matches. Size values are once, few and many counts, or a class for expanded clones, and some rows have none.

abundance	j_gene	v_gene	d_gene	CDR3nt	CDR3aa
many	TRBJ2-2	TRBV25-1	-	TGTGCCAGCATGGGACCCAACCTGGTCGGGGAGCTGTTTTTT	CASMGPNLVGELFF
few	TRBJ2-2	TRBV2	TRBD2	TGTGCCAGCAGGACTAGCGGGGAGAACACCGGGGAGCTGTTTTTT	CASRTSGENTGELFF
-	TRBJ1-6	TRBV20-1	TRBD1	TGCAGTGCTAGAGATCGCGGACAGGGAACTGATTCACCCCTCCACTTT	CSARDRGQGTDSPLHF
-	TRBJ2-3	TRBV5-6	-	TGTGCCAGCAGTCCACCCATCAGTTTCACAGATACGCAGTATTTT	CASSPPISFTDTQYF
few	TRBJ2-2	TRBV3-1	-	TGTGCCAGCAGCACAGGTTTGTCCGGGGAGCTGTTTTTT	CASSTGLSGELFF
few	TRBJ2-3	TRBV5-5	-	TGTGCCAGCAGCGAGAAAGGACAGCCCACCACAGATACGCAGTATTTT	CASSEKGQPTTDTQYF
many	TRBJ2-7	TRBV30	TRBD1	TGTGCCTGGAGCTCGCAGGACAGGGGGCATGAGCAGTACTTC	CAWSSQDRGHEQYF
-	TRBJ2-7	TRBV11-2	TRBD1	TGTGCCAGCACCAATCCCTGGACAGGGAATACCTACGAGCAGTACTTC	CASTNPWTGNTYEQYF
many	TRBJ2-7	TRBV11-1	-	TGTGCCAGCAGCCAGATCCGGGGGCTTAACGAGCAGTACTTC	CASSQIRGLNEQYF
many	TRBJ2-7	TRBV20-1	-	TGCAGTGCTAAATTTGCGGACCCGACGGAGTACTTC	CSAKFADPTEYF
many	TRBJ2-3	TRBV20-1	TRBD2	TGCAGTGCCTACGGACTGAGCGGGACTAGCACAGATACGCAGTATTTT	CSAYGLSGTSTDTQYF
many	TRBJ2-7	TRBV5-4	-	TGTGCCAGCAGCTTTCCGGACAGCTCCTACGAGCAGTACTTC	CASSFPDSSYEQYF
-	TRBJ2-5	TRBV11-2	-	TGTGCCAGCAGCTTAGGCGTTCTCGGACAGATATTCCAAGAGACCCAGTACTTC	CASSLGVLGQIFQETQYF
many	TRBJ2-5	TRBV6-2/TRBV6-3	-	TGTGCCAGCAGTTACTCCCTCCAGGACTACGACCAAGAGACCCAGTACTTC	CASSYSLQDYDQETQYF
few	TRBJ1-2	TRBV27	-	TGTGCCAGCAGTACCCAGGGCTATGGCTACACCTTC	CASSTQGYGYTF
many	TRBJ2-3	TRBV4-1	TRBD2	TGCGCCAGCAGCCAAGATTCCGCTAGCGGATACAGCACAGATACGCAGTATTTT	CASSQDSASGYSTDTQYF
many	TRBJ2-7	TRBV7-9	-	TGTGCCAGCAGCTCACTGCAGGGTGACGAGCAGTACTTC	CASSSLQGDEQYF
many	TRBJ2-7	TRBV5-5	TRBD2	TGTGCCAGCAGCTTGGAAGCGGGAGGTTTTTACGAGCAGTACTTC	CASSLEAGGFYEQYF
many	TRBJ2-3	TRBV29-1	-	TGCAGCGTTGAAGATCTTAGCGTCTCCGGAGATACGCAGTATTTT	CSVEDLSVSGDTQYF
-	TRBJ2-4	TRBV27	-	TGTGCCAGCTCCCTAGCCCAGAAAAACATTCAGTACTTC	CASSLAQKNIQYF
many	TRBJ1-1	TRBV27	-	TGTGCCTTCCGTAACGACAGGAGTGTGCTTGAAGCTTTCTTT	CAFRNDRSVLEAFF
many	TRBJ2-2	TRBV20-1	TRBD2	TGCAGTGCTAGACCCAGCGGGAGGGAGAACACCGGGGAGCTGTTTTTT	CSARPSGRENTGELFF